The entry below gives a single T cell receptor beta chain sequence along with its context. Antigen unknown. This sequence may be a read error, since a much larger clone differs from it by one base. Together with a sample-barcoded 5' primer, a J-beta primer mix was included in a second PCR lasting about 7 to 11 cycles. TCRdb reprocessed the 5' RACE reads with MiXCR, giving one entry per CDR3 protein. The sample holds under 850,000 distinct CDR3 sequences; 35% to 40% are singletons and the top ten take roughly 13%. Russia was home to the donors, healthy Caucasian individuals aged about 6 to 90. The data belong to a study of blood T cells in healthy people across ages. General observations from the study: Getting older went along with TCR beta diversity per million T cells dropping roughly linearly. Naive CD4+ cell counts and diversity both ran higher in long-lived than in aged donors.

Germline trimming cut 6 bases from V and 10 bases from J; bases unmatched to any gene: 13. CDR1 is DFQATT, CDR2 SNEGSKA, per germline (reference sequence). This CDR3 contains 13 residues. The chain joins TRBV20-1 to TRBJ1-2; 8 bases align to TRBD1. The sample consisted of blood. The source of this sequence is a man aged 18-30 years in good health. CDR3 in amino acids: CSAPDRGLSDYTF. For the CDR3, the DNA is TGCAGTGCCCCCGACAGGGGACTGTCTGACTACACCTTC.